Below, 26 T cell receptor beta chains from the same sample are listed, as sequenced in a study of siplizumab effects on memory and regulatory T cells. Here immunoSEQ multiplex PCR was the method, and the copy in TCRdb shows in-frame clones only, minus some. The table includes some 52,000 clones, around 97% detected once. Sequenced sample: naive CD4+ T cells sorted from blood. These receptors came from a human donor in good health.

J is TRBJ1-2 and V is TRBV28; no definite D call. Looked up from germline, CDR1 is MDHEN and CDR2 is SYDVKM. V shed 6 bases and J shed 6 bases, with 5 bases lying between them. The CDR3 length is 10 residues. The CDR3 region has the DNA TGTGCCAGCAGGGATAATGGCTACACCTTC. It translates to CASRDNGYTF.

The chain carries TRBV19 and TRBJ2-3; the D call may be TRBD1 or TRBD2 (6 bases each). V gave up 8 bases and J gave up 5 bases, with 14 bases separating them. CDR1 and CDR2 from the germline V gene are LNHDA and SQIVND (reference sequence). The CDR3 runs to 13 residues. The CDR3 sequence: CASHRGRGDTQYF. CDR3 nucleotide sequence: TGTGCCAGTCACCGGGGGCGCGGAGATACGCAGTATTTT.

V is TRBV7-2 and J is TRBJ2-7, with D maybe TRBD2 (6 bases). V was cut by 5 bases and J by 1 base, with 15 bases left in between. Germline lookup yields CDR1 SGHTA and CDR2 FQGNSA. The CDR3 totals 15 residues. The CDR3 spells CASSQTGTASYEQYF. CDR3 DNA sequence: TGTGCCAGCAGCCAAACTGGGACTGCATCCTACGAGCAGTACTTC.

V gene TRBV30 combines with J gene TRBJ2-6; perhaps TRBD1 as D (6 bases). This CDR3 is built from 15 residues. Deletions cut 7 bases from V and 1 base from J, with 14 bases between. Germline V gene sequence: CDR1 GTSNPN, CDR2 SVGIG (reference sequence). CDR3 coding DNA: TGTGCCTCGGGCAGGGGTGTTTCTGGGGCCAACGTCCTGACTTTC. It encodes CASGRGVSGANVLTF.

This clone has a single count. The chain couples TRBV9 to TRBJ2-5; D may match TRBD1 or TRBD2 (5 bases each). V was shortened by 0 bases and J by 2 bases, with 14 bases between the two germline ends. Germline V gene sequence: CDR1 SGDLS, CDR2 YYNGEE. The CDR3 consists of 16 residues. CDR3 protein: CASSVGGSVGQETQYF. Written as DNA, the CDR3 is TGTGCCAGCAGCGTAGGGGGGTCCGTCGGGCAAGAGACCCAGTACTTC. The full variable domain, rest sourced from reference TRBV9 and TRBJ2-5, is DSGVTQTPKHLITATGQRVTLRCSPRSGDLSVYWYQQSLDQGLQFLIQYYNGEERAKGNILERFSAQQFPDLHSELNLSSLELGDSALYFCASSVGGSVGQETQYFGPGTRLLVL.

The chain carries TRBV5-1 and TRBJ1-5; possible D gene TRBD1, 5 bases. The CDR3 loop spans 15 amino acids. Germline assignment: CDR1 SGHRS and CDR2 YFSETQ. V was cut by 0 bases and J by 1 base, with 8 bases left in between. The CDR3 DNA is TGCGCCAGCAGCTTGGGAGGGGACAGCAATCAGCCCCAGCATTTT. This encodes CASSLGGDSNQPQHF.

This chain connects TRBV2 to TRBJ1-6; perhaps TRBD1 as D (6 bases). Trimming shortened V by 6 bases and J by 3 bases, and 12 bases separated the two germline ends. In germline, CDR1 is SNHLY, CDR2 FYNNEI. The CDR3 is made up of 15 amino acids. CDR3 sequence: CASSPGQLYNSPLHF. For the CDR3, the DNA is TGTGCCAGCAGCCCCGGACAGCTCTATAATTCACCCCTCCACTTT.

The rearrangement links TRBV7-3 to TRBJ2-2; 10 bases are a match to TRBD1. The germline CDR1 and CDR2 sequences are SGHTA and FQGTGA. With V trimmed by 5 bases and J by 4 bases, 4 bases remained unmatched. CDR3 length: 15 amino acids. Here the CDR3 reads CASSPRQGATGELFF. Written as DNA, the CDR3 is TGTGCCAGCAGCCCTCGACAGGGGGCCACCGGGGAGCTGTTTTTT.

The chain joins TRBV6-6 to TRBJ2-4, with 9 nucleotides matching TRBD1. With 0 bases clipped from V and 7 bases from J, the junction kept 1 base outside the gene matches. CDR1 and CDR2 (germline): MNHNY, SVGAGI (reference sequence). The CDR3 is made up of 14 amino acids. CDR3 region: CASSYSGQGNIQYF. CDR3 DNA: TGTGCCAGCAGTTACTCGGGACAGGGTAACATTCAGTACTTC.

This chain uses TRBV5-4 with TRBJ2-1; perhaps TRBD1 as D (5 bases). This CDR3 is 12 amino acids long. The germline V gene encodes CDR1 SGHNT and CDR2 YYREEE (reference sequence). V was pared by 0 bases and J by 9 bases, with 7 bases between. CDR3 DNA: TGTGCCAGCAGCTTGGAAGGGGCTGAGCAGTTCTTC. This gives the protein CASSLEGAEQFF.

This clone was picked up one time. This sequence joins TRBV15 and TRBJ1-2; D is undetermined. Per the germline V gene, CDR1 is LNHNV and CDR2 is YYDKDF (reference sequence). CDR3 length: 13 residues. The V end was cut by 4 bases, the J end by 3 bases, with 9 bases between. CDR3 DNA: TGTGCCACCAGCAAGGGAGGCTACTATGGCTACACCTTC. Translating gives CATSKGGYYGYTF.

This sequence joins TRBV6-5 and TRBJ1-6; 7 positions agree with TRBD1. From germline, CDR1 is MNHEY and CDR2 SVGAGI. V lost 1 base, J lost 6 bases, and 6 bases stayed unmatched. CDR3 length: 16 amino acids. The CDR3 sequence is CASSYLEGAGNSPLHF. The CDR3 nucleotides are TGTGCCAGCAGTTACTTGGAGGGGGCGGGTAATTCACCCCTCCACTTT.

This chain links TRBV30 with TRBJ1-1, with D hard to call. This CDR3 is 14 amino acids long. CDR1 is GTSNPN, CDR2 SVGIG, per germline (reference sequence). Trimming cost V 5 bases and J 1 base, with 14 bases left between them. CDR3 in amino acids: CAWVLTGRNTEAFF. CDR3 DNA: TGTGCCTGGGTCTTGACGGGGAGGAACACTGAAGCTTTCTTT.

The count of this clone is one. The CDR3 sequence is CASSFGTANTEAFF. DNA of the CDR3: TGTGCCAGCAGCTTTGGGACCGCGAACACTGAAGCTTTCTTT. The chain is built from TRBV5-5 and TRBJ1-1, with D possibly matching TRBD1 (5 bases). Germline lookup yields CDR1 SGHKS and CDR2 YYEKEE (reference sequence). The CDR3 totals 14 residues. V lost 2 bases and J lost 1, with 9 bases in between.

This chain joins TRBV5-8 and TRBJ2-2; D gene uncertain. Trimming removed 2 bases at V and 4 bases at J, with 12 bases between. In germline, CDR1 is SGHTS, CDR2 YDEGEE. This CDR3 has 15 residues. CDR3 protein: CASSLILAITGELFF. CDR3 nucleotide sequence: TGTGCCAGCAGCTTAATCCTCGCGATCACCGGGGAGCTGTTTTTT.

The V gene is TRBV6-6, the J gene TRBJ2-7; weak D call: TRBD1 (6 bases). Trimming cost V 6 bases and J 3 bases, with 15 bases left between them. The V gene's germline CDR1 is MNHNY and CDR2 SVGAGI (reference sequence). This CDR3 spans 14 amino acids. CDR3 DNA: TGTGCCAGCAGGAATCCGGGGACAAACTACGAGCAGTACTTC. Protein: CASRNPGTNYEQYF.

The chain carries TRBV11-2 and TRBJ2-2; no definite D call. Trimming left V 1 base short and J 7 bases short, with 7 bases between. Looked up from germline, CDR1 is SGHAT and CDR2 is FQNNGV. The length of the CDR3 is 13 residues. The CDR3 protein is CASSLGSFGELFF. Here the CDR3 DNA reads TGTGCCAGCAGCTTAGGAAGCTTCGGGGAGCTGTTTTTT.

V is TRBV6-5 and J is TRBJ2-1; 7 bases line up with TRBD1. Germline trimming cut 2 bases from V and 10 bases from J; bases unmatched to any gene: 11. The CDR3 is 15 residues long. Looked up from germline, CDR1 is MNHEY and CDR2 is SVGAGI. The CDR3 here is CASSYDWDSQGEQFF. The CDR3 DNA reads TGTGCCAGCAGTTACGATTGGGACAGCCAGGGGGAGCAGTTCTTC.

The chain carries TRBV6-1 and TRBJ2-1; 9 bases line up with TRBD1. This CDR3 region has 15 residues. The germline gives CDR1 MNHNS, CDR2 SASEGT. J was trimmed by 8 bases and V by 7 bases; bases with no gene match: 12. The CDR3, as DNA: TGTGCCAGCACCCCTTACGGGACAGGGATCGATGAGCAGTTCTTC. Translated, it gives CASTPYGTGIDEQFF.

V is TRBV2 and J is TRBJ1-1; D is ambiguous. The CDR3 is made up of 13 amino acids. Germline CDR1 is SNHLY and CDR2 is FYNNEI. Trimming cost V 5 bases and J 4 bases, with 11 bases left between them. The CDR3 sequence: CASSRRMTTEAFF. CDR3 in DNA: TGTGCCAGCAGTCGTCGAATGACCACTGAAGCTTTCTTT.

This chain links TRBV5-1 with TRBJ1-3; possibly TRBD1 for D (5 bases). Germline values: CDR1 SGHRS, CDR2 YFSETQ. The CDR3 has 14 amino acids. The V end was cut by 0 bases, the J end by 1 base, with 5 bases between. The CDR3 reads CASSLEGSGNTIYF. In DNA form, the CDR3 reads TGCGCCAGCAGCTTGGAGGGGTCTGGAAACACCATATATTTT.

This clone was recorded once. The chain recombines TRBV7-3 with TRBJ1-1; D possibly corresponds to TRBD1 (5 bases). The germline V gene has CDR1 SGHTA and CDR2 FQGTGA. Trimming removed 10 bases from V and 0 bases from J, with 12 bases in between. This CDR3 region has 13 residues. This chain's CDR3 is CATSRGLNTEAFF. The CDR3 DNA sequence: TGTGCCACCTCGAGGGGATTGAACACTGAAGCTTTCTTT.

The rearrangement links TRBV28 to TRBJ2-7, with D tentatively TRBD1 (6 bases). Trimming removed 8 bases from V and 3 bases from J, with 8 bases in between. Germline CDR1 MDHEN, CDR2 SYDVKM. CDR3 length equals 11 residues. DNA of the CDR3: TGTGCCAGCCAAGGGGGCTACGAGCAGTACTTC. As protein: CASQGGYEQYF.

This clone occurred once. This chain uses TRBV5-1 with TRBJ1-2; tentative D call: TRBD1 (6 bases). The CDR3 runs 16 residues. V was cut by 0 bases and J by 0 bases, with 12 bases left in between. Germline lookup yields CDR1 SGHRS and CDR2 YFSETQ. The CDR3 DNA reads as TGCGCCAGCAGCTTGGTCGGGACATCTACTAACTATGGCTACACCTTC. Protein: CASSLVGTSTNYGYTF.

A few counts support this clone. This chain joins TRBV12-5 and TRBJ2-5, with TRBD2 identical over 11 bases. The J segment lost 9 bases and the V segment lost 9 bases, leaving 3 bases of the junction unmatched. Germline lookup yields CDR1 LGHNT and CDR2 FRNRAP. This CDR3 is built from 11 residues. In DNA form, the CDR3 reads TGTGCTAGCGCGACTAGCGGGGCCCAGTACTTC. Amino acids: CASATSGAQYF.

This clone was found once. This CDR3 is CAWSGTYGEKLFF. The CDR3 nucleotides read TGTGCCTGGAGCGGGACTTATGGTGAAAAACTGTTTTTT. This rearrangement joins TRBV30 to TRBJ1-4; the D gene is possibly TRBD1 (5 bases). V was shortened by 3 bases and J by 7 bases, with 12 bases between the two germline ends. The CDR3 loop spans 13 amino acids. Germline V gene sequence: CDR1 GTSNPN, CDR2 SVGIG (reference sequence).